This T cell receptor (beta chain) emerged from a study of blood T cells in healthy people across ages (dated by TCRdb to between 2014 and 2016). At the level of the whole study: In model experiments, template switching captured roughly one uniquely barcoded TCR beta cDNA molecule for every two T cells. To avoid experimental bias, donors of different ages were spread randomly across the sequencing lanes. Two additional independent replicas of 1 million unique cDNA reads from the same blood draw were analyzed for two donors (one aged 18 to 30 and one aged 80 or older). Age-related changes in TCR beta repertoire diversity were measured in the study by deep sequencing normalized with unique cDNA molecular identifiers. The donors were split into four age groups: young (average around 15 years), middle-aged (roughly 39), aged (more than 55) and long-lived (under 85).

On this clonotype: No antigen is known for it. Base qualities are not recorded, but no much larger clone differs from it by a single base.

Systemically healthy Caucasian individuals from Russia, about 38 in total and aged roughly 6 to 100 years, were included as donors. Each donor gave 9 to 10 milliliters of peripheral blood, collected into EDTA-treated Vacutainer tubes. Ficoll-Paque density-gradient centrifugation was used to isolate PBMCs, with at least 6.5 million per sample. Total RNA, at least 6 micrograms per sample, was extracted from PBMCs with Trizol reagent. For every donor, flow cytometry on a PBMC aliquot measured the percentage of naive CD45RAhigh/CD27high T cells. Points the paper makes about the study in general: Bulk unsorted PBMC profiling prevented conclusive comparison of naive and antigen-experienced compartments. Compared with the aged group, more naive CD4+ T cells, fewer expanded clones and increased TCR diversity were shown by the long-lived group, suggesting age selection. As age increased, observed TCR beta diversity per million T cells dropped in a roughly linear way, and a significant reduction was already evident by age 40. The CMV infection status of donors was not known, potentially confounding age-related changes in expanded clonotypes. Estimates of total diversity based on one million sequenced T cells were regarded as lower bounds and as underestimates. Observed TCR beta diversity correlated strongly with the percentage of naive T cells measured by flow cytometry.

Trimming takes 2 bases off V and 7 bases off J; junction bases not matched to a gene: 6. Counted from cysteine to phenylalanine, this CDR3 has 14 amino acids. Left in the record is the CDR3 DNA by itself, 42 bases read in frame from the first base. CDR1 and CDR2 (SGHNT, YYREEE) derive from the germline V gene (reference sequence). To prepare the library, 5' RACE was applied. Sequencing used an Illumina HiSeq 2500. A second PCR of roughly 6 to 11 cycles was performed with a sample-barcoded 5' primer and a J-beta primer mix. Each TCR beta cDNA molecule received a unique molecular identifier from a template-switch 5' adaptor carrying 12 random nucleotides. Each sample yielded at least 3 million CDR3-containing paired-end reads. The Mint cDNA synthesis kit, primed by a TRBC-specific oligonucleotide, was used to synthesize first-strand cDNA from all RNA. Following uracil-DNA glycosylase treatment, a first 18-cycle PCR with universal primers M1SS and BC2_uni_R was performed on all cDNA. The authors' analysis ran thus. For normalization, 1 million high-quality reads, each with a distinct molecular identifier, were randomly selected from each sample. Instead of being binned into consensus sequences, reads that shared molecular identifiers were thrown out. MiTCR, run with a Q25 quality threshold and the strictest error-elimination algorithm, handled CDR3 identification, clonotype clustering and error correction. A nonparametric unseen species model using Euler transformation provided a lower-bound estimate of total TCR beta diversity. Through fastp at Q25 and MiXCR, TCRdb rebuilt clones from the public reads, retaining in-frame beta chains. Rows merge per CDR3 protein into single entries with the most common DNA and genes. These V and J calls derive from TCRdb rather than the authors' analysis. The sample yields hundreds of thousands of distinct CDR3 sequences; under 25% were counted once. The top ten clones comprise around 3.4% of the sample.

The rearranged chain carries TRBV5-4 and TRBJ2-1; 7 bases in the junction line up with TRBD2. The clonotype comes from a man aged 70 or older in good health. The sample comprised blood. The CDR3 is CASSLLGGPNEQFF. In nucleotide form, the sequence is TGTGCCAGCAGCTTATTGGGAGGGCCAAATGAGCAGTTCTTC.